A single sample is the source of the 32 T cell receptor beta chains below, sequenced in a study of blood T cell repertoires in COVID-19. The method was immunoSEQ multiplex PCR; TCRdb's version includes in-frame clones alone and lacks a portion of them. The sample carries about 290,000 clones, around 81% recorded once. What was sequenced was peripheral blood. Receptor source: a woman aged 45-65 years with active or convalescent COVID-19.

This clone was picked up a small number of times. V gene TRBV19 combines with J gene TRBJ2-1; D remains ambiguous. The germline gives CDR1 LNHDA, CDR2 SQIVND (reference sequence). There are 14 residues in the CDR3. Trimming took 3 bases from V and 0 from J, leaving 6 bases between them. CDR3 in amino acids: CASSISGSYNEQFF. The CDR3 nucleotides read TGTGCCAGTAGTATCTCGGGCTCCTACAATGAGCAGTTCTTC.

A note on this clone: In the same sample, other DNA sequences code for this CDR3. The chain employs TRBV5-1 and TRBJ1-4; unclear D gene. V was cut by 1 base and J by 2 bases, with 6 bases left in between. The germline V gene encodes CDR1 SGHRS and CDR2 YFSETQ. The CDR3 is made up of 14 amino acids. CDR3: CASSLTATNEKLFF. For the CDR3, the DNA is TGCGCCAGCAGCTTGACAGCTACTAATGAAAAACTGTTTTTT.

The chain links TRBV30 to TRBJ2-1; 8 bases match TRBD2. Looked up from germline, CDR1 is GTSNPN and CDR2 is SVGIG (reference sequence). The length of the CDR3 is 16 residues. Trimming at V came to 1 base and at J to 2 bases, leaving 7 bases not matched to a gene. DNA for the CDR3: TGTGCCTGGAGTGGTAGCGGGGCCCCCCCCTACAATGAGCAGTTCTTC. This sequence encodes CAWSGSGAPPYNEQFF.

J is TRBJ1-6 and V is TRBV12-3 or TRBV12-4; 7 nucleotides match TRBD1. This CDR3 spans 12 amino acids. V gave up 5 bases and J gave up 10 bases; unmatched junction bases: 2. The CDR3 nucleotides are TGTGCCAGCAGTCGGGACAGCTCACCCCTCCACTTT. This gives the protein CASSRDSSPLHF.

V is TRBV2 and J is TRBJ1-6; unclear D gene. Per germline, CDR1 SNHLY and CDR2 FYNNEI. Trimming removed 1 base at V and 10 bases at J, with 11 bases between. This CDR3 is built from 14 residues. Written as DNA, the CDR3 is TGTGCCAGCAGTGAAGGGGTTCCGGGATCACCCCTCCACTTT. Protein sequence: CASSEGVPGSPLHF.

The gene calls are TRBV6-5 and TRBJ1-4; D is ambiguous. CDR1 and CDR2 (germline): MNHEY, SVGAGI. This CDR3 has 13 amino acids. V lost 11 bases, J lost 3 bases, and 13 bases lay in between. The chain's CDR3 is CAGEFRANEKLFF. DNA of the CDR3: TGTGCCGGCGAGTTTCGGGCTAATGAAAAACTGTTTTTT.

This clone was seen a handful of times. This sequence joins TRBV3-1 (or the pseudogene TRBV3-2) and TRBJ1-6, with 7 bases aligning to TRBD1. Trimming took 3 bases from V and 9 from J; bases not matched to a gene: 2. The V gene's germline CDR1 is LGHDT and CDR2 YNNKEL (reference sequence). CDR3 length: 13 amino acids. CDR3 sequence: CASSQNRGSPLHF. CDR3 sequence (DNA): TGTGCCAGCAGCCAGAACAGGGGTTCACCCCTCCACTTT.

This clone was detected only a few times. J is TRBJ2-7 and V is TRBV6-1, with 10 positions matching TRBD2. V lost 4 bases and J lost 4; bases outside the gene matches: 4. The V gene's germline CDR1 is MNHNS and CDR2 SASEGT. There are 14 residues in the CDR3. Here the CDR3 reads CASSVAGGRYEQYF. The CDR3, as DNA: TGTGCCAGCAGTGTAGCGGGAGGTCGGTACGAGCAGTACTTC.

CDR3 in amino acids: CASSEAWSGSRTGELFF. The CDR3 nucleotides are TGTGCCAGCAGTGAAGCCTGGAGCGGGAGTAGGACCGGGGAGCTGTTTTTT. V gene TRBV2 combines with J gene TRBJ2-2; 8 bases are a match to TRBD2. The CDR3 totals 17 residues. CDR1 and CDR2 from the germline V gene are SNHLY and FYNNEI. The trim removed 0 bases at V and 5 bases at J, leaving 8 bases unmatched.

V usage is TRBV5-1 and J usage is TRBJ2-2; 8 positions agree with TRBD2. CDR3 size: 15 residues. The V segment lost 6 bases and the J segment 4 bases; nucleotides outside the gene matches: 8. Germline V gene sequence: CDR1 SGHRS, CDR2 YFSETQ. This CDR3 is CASTIAGLGTGELFF. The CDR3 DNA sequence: TGCGCCAGCACCATTGCGGGACTAGGCACCGGGGAGCTGTTTTTT.

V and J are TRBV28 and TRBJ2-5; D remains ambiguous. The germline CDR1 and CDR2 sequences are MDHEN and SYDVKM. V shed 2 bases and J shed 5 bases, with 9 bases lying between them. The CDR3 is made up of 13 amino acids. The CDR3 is CASSLPISETQYF. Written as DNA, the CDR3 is TGTGCCAGCAGTTTACCTATCTCGGAGACCCAGTACTTC. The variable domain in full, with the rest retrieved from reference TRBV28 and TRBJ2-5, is DVKVTQSSRYLVKRTGEKVFLECVQDMDHENMFWYRQDPGLGLRLIYFSYDVKMKEKGDIPEGYSVSREKKERFSLILESASTNQTSMYLCASSLPISETQYFGPGTRLLVL.

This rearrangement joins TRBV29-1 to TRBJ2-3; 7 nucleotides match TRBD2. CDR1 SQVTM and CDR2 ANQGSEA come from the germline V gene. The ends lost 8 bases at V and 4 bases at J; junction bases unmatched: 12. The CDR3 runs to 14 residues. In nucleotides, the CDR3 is TGCAGCTCCCGCAGCGGCGGGAGCCCAGATACGCAGTATTTT. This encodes CSSRSGGSPDTQYF.

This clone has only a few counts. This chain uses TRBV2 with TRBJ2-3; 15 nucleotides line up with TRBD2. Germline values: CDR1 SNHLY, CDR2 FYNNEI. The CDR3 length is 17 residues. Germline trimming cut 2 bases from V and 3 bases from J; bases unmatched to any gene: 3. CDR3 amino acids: CASSELGLAGGTDTQYF. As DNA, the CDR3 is TGTGCCAGCAGTGAACTTGGACTAGCGGGAGGGACAGATACGCAGTATTTT. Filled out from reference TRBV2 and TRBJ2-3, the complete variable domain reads EPEVTQTPSHQVTQMGQEVILRCVPISNHLYFYWYRQILGQKVEFLVSFYNNEISEKSEIFDDQFSVERPDGSNFTLKIRSTKLEDSAMYFCASSELGLAGGTDTQYFGPGTRLTVL.

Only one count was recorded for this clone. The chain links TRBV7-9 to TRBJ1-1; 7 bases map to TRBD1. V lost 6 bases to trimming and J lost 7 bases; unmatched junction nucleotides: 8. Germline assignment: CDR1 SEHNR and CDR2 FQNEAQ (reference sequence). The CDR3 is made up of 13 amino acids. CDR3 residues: CASSSRGTDEAFF. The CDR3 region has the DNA TGTGCCAGCAGTTCCAGGGGGACAGATGAAGCTTTCTTT.

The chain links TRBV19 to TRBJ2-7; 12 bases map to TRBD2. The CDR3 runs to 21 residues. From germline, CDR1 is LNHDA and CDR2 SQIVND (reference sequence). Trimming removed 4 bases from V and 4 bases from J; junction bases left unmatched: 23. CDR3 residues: CASSSSGPGQGKLAGGYEQYF. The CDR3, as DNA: TGTGCCAGTAGTAGCTCCGGTCCGGGACAAGGAAAGCTAGCGGGAGGGTACGAGCAGTACTTC. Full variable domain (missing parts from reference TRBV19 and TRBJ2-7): DGGITQSPKYLFRKEGQNVTLSCEQNLNHDAMYWYRQDPGQGLRLIYYSQIVNDFQKGDIAEGYSVSREKKESFPLTVTSAQKNPTAFYLCASSSSGPGQGKLAGGYEQYFGPGTRLTVT.

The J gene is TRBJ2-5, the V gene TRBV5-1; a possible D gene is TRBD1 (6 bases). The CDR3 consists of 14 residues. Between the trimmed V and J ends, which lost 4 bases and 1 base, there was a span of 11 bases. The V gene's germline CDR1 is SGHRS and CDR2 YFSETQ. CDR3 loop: CASSITGSQETQYF. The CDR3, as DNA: TGCGCCAGCAGCATTACAGGGTCCCAAGAGACCCAGTACTTC.

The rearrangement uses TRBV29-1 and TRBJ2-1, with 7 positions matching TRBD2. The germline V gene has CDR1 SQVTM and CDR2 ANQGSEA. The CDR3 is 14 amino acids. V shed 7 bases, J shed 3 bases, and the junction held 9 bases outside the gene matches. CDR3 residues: CSGRWRENYNEQFF. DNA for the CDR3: TGCAGCGGTCGTTGGCGGGAGAACTACAATGAGCAGTTCTTC.

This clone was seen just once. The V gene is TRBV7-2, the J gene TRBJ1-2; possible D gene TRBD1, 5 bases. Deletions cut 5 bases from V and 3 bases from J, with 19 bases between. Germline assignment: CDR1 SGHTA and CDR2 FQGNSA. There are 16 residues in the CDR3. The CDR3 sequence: CASSIKSRESHYGYTF. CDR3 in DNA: TGTGCCAGCAGCATCAAAAGCAGGGAATCCCACTATGGCTACACCTTC.

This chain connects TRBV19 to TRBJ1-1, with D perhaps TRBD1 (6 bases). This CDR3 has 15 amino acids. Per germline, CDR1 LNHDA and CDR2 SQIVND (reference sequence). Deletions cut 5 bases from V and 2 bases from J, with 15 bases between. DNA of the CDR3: TGTGCCAGTAGTGCGGGCGGACAGAGAAACACTGAAGCTTTCTTT. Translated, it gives CASSAGGQRNTEAFF.

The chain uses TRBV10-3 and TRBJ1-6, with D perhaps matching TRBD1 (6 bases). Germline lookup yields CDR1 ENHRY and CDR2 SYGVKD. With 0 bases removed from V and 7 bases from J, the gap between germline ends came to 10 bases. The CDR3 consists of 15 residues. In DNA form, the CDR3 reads TGTGCCATCAGTGAGTCCGGACAGCTCAATTCACCCCTCCACTTT. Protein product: CAISESGQLNSPLHF.

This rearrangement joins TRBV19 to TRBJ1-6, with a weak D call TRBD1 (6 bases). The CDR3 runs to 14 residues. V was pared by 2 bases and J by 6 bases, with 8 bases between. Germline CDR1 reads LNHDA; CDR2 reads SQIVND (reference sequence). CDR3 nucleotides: TGTGCCAGTAGTATACGGGACACTAATTCACCCCTCCACTTT. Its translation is CASSIRDTNSPLHF.

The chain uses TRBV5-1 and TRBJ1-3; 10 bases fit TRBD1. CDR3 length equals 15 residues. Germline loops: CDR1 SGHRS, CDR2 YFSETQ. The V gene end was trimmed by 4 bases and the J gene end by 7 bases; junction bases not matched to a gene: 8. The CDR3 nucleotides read TGCGCCAGCAGCAACCGGGACAGGGGAATGAACACCATATATTTT. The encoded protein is CASSNRDRGMNTIYF. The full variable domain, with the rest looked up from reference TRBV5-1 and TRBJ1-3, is KAGVTQTPRYLIKTRGQQVTLSCSPISGHRSVSWYQQTPGQGLQFLFEYFSETQRNKGNFPGRFSGRQFSNSRSEMNVSTLELGDSALYLCASSNRDRGMNTIYFGEGSWLTVV.

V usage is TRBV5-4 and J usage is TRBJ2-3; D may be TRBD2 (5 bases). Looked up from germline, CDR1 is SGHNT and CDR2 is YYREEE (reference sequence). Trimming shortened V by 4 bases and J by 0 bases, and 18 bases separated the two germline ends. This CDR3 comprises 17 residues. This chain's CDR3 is CASSQGKSGRSTDTQYF. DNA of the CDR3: TGTGCCAGCAGCCAAGGAAAGAGCGGTAGAAGCACAGATACGCAGTATTTT.

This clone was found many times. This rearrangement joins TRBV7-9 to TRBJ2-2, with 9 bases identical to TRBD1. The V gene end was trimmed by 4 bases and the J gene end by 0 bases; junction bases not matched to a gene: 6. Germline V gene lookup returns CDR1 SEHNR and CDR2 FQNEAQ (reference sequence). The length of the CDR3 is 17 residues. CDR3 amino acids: CASSSNRGRTNTGELFF. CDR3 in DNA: TGTGCCAGCAGCTCTAACAGGGGGCGGACGAACACCGGGGAGCTGTTTTTT.

As DNA, the CDR3 is TGCGCCAGCAGCTTGGGACTAGCGGCGGGCAATGAGCAGTTCTTC. As protein: CASSLGLAAGNEQFF. The genes are TRBV5-1 and TRBJ2-1, with 9 nucleotides matching TRBD2. From germline, CDR1 is SGHRS and CDR2 YFSETQ. The CDR3 consists of 15 residues. Trimming took 0 bases from V and 6 from J; bases not matched to a gene: 4.

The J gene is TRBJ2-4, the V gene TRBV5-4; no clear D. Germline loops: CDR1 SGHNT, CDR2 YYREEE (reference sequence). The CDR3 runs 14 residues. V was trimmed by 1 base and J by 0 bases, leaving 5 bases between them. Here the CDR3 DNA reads TGTGCCAGCAGCTTGTTAGAAGCCAAAAACATTCAGTACTTC. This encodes CASSLLEAKNIQYF.

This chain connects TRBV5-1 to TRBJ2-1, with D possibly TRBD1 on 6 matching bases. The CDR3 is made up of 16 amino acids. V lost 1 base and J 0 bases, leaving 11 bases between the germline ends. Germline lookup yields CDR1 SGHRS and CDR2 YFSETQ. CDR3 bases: TGCGCCAGCAGCTTGCTTCAGGGGTCCTCCTACAATGAGCAGTTCTTC. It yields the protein CASSLLQGSSYNEQFF.

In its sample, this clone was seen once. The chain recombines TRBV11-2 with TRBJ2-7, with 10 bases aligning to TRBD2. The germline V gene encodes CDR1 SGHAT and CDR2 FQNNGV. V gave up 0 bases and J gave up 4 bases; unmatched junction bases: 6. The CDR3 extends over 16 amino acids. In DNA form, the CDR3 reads TGTGCCAGCAGCTTAGAGTCTAGCGGGAGTTTGTACGAGCAGTACTTC. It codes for CASSLESSGSLYEQYF.

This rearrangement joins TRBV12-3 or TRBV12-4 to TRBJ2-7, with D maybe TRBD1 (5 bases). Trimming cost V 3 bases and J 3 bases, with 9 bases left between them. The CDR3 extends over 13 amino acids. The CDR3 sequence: CASSLKGYYEQYF. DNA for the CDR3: TGTGCCAGCAGTTTGAAGGGGTACTACGAGCAGTACTTC.

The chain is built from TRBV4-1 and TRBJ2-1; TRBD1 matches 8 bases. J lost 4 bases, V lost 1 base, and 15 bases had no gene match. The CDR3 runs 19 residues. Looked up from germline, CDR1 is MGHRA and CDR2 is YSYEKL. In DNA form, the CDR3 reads TGCGCCAGCAGCCAAGTTACCTCCCGGGACAGGAGTTTATACAATGAGCAGTTCTTC. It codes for CASSQVTSRDRSLYNEQFF.

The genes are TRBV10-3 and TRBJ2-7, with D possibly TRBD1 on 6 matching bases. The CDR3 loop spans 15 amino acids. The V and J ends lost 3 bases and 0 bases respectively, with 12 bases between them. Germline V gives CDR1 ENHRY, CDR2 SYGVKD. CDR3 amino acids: CAISDRDTSSYEQYF. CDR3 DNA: TGTGCCATCAGTGACCGGGACACGAGCTCCTACGAGCAGTACTTC.

The CDR3 nucleotides read TGCAGCGTTGATTTAGCGTGGAATGAGCAGTTCTTC. This gives the protein CSVDLAWNEQFF. V and J are TRBV29-1 and TRBJ2-1; possibly TRBD2 for D (5 bases). The ends were cut back, 3 bases at V and 7 bases at J, with 10 bases in the middle. This CDR3 region has 12 residues. Germline V gene lookup returns CDR1 SQVTM and CDR2 ANQGSEA.